The entry below describes one T cell receptor (beta chain). The antigen is undetermined. The sequenced template was cDNA made from the entire isolated RNA. Using immunoSEQ multiplex PCR, the repertoire was profiled, and TCRdb retains in-frame clones only, with some absent. The sample lists about 620,000 clones; around 15% were seen once. The data derive from a study of beta chain features in type 1 diabetes. Study results and limitations: Whether HLA type affects TCRB rearrangement stayed undetermined in the present work.

Post-sort purity exceeded 95% for all sorted populations. This CDR3 comprises 15 residues. From germline, CDR1 is SGHRS and CDR2 YFSETQ. Trimming left V 0 bases short and J 6 bases short, with 13 bases between. The origin of this receptor is a young man in good health. The sample taken for sequencing was naive CD4+ T cells from blood. The chain couples TRBV5-1 to TRBJ2-1; D tentatively reads TRBD1 or TRBD2 (6 bases each). CDR3 DNA: TGCGCCAGCAGCTTGGCGTCAGGGGAGGTCAATGAGCAGTTCTTC. This encodes CASSLASGEVNEQFF.